The 9 T cell receptor beta chains listed next were all sequenced from one sample in a study of CXCR3-negative and CXCR3-positive naive CD8 T cells. The method, 5' RACE with UMI labels, was used to prepare the TRB cDNA libraries. TCRdb reprocessed the 5' RACE reads and stores each CDR3 protein as one record, lacking DNA. Its table lists 130,000 to 150,000 distinct CDR3 sequences. The antigens for these receptors are not known. General study results and limits: Relative to CXCR3-negative naive cells, CXCR3-positive naive cells had more hydrophobic TRB CDR3s.

Specimen: naive CXCR3+ CD8+ T cells from blood. Subset reported: CD45RO-CCR7+CD27+CD95- naive CD8+ T cells expressing CXCR3 (TNR3+). Receptors originate from a human donor in good health. Some clones in this sample may be carry-over from other donors' samples.

The rearrangement links TRBV5-6 to TRBJ2-7. The CDR3 has 12 amino acids. Germline V gene data show CDR1 as SGHDT and CDR2 as YYEEEE. The CDR3 spells CASSVRIYEQYF.

This chain uses TRBV7-9 with TRBJ2-7; the TCRdb D gene call, TRBD1, has no DNA to confirm it. Germline V CDR1 and CDR2: SEHNR, FQNEAQ (reference sequence). The CDR3 length is 15 residues. The CDR3: CASIQNQAAGGEQYF.

The chain has TRBV28 and TRBJ2-1; the TRBD2 assignment by TCRdb is unverifiable without DNA. Germline assignment: CDR1 MDHEN and CDR2 SYDVKM. This CDR3 is 16 amino acids long. The CDR3 is CASSLPSGSSYNEQFF. Full variable domain (rest looked up from reference TRBV28 and TRBJ2-1): DVKVTQSSRYLVKRTGEKVFLECVQDMDHENMFWYRQDPGLGLRLIYFSYDVKMKEKGDIPEGYSVSREKKERFSLILESASTNQTSMYLCASSLPSGSSYNEQFFGPGTRLTVL.

The chain carries TRBV4-3 and TRBJ1-2. The CDR3 covers 14 residues. The germline CDR1 and CDR2 sequences are LGHNA and YSLEER. CDR3: CASSQERYNYGYTF.

This chain uses TRBV3-1 with TRBJ2-7; the TCRdb call, TRBD2, lacks DNA for checking. The CDR3 length is 16 residues. The germline V gene encodes CDR1 LGHDT and CDR2 YNNKEL (reference sequence). The CDR3 is CASSHSGRGGSHEQYF.

This chain uses TRBV7-9 with TRBJ2-2. This CDR3 has 15 amino acids. Germline CDR1 reads SEHNR; CDR2 reads FQNEAQ (reference sequence). CDR3 sequence: CASSLVAANTGELFF.

The V gene is TRBV7-6, the J gene TRBJ1-1; TCRdb designates TRBD1, a call that cannot be tested without DNA. Looked up from germline, CDR1 is SGHVS and CDR2 is FNYEAQ. The CDR3 loop spans 15 amino acids. The CDR3 reads CASSIPTGMNTEAFF. The variable domain in full, completed from reference TRBV7-6 and TRBJ1-1, reads GAGVSQSPRYKVTKRGQDVALRCDPISGHVSLYWYRQALGQGPEFLTYFNYEAQQDKSGLPNDRFSAERPEGSISTLTIQRTEQRDSAMYRCASSIPTGMNTEAFFGQGTRLTVV.

The CDR3 loop reads CASSYGLAEADTQYF. J is TRBJ2-3 and V is TRBV6-5; TCRdb lists TRBD2, though no DNA is available to test this call. CDR3 length: 15 residues. CDR1 is MNHEY and CDR2 is SVGAGI in the germline V gene.

The chain has TRBV12-3 or TRBV12-4 and TRBJ2-3; the D call from TCRdb, TRBD2, cannot be confirmed without DNA. The length of the CDR3 is 15 residues. CDR3 loop: CASTHSSGPADTQYF.